The 2 T cell receptor beta chains reported below all come from one sample, sequenced in a study of CD8 T cells in ankylosing spondylitis. TCRdb processed the 5' RACE reads anew with MiXCR; each CDR3 protein has one entry. The sample lists under 450,000 distinct CDR3 sequences; 20% were seen once. The sequencing input was blood, either unsorted or a sorted T cell fraction (not recorded which). All receptors come from a male donor with ankylosing spondylitis or in good health (not recorded which).

The chain combines TRBV29-1 with TRBJ2-7; D unclear. Trimming left V 6 bases short and J 4 bases short, with 10 bases between. There are 11 residues in the CDR3. Germline-derived CDR1 and CDR2 are SQVTM and ANQGSEA. CDR3 in DNA: TGCAGCGTATTAAAACGTTACGAGCAGTACTTC. Translated: CSVLKRYEQYF.

The chain couples TRBV15 to TRBJ1-1, with D perhaps TRBD1 (5 bases). CDR1 is LNHNV and CDR2 is YYDKDF in the germline V gene (reference sequence). The V end was cut by 1 base, the J end by 8 bases, with 8 bases between. CDR3 size: 12 residues. The CDR3 bases are TGTGCCACCAGCAGAGGCAACAGGGAAGCTTTCTTT. This encodes CATSRGNREAFF.